Listed here is a single T cell receptor (beta chain). The data were obtained in a study of blood T cell repertoires in COVID-19. The table came from immunoSEQ multiplex PCR; TCRdb's copy has only in-frame clones and leaves some out. This sample has around 260,000 clones, with around 88% found just once. CDR1 and CDR2 (germline): KGHDR, SFDVKD. V was shortened by 9 bases and J by 0 bases, with 11 bases between the two germline ends. The CDR3 loop spans 13 amino acids. The V call is TRBV24-1, the J call TRBJ2-7, with unresolved D. The clonotype originates from a young man with acute or convalescent COVID-19. The sample consisted of peripheral blood. CDR3 amino acids: CATRPLNSYEQYF. CDR3 DNA: TGTGCCACCCGTCCCTTAAACTCCTACGAGCAGTACTTC.